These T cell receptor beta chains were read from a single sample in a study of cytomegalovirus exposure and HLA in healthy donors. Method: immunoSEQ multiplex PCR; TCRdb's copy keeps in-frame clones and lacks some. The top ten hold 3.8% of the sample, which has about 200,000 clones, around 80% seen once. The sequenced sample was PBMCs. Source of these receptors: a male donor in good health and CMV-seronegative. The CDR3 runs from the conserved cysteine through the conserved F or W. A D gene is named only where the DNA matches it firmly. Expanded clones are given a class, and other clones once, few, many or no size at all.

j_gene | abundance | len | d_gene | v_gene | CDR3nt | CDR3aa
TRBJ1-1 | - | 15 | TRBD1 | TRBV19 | TGTGCCAGTAGTTCGATGACAGGGGGAGACACTGAAGCTTTCTTT | CASSSMTGGDTEAFF
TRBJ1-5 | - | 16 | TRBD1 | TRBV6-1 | TGTGCCAGCAGTGAGGGACAGGGGATAATAAGGCAGCCCCAGCATTTT | CASSEGQGIIRQPQHF
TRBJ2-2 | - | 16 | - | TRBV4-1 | TGCGCCAGCAGCCCGGAGGGGGGGGGTTTCACCGGGGAGCTGTTTTTT | CASSPEGGGFTGELFF
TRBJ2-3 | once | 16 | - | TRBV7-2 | TGTGCCAGCAGCATAACCAGCGGGCCCGGGGCAGATACGCAGTATTTT | CASSITSGPGADTQYF
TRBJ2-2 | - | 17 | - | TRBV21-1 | TGTGCCAGCAGCAAAGCCCGGCTAGCTTCCGTCACCGGGGAGCTGTTTTTT | CASSKARLASVTGELFF
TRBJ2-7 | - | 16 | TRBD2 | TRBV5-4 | TGTGCCAGCAGCCCAGGGGGGACTAGCGGGTATTACGAGCAGTACTTC | CASSPGGTSGYYEQYF
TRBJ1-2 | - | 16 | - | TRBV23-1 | TGCGCCAGCAGTCAATTACAGGTGCCCCCTAACTATGGCTACACCTTC | CASSQLQVPPNYGYTF
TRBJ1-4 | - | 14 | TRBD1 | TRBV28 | TGTGCCAGCAGCCCCGACAGGGGAAACGAAAAACTGTTTTTT | CASSPDRGNEKLFF
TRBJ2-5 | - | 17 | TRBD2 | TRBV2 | TGTGCCAGCAGCCCAAGGTCTAGCGGGAACTCAGGAGAGACCCAGTACTTC | CASSPRSSGNSGETQYF
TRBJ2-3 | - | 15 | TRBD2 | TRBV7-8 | TGTGCCAGCAGCTTATCTAGCGGGAGGGCAGATACGCAGTATTTT | CASSLSSGRADTQYF
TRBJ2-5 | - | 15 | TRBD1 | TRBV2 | TGTGCCAGCAGTGTGACAGGGATAGCACAAGAGACCCAGTACTTC | CASSVTGIAQETQYF
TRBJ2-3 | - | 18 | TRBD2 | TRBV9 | TGTGCCAGCAGCGTAGAACTAGCGGGAGGGGTAAGGACAGATACGCAGTATTTT | CASSVELAGGVRTDTQYF
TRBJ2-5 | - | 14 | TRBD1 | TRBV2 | TGTGCCAGCACCATCCGGGACAGGGAACAGAGGCAGTACTTC | CASTIRDREQRQYF
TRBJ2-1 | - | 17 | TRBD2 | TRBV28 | TGTGCCAGCAGTTTCCCGCCCGGGACTAGCGGAACCAATGAGCAGTTCTTC | CASSFPPGTSGTNEQFF
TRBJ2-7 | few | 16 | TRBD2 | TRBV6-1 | TGTGCCAGCAGTGAAGCGCAAGCGGGGGGGACCTACGAGCAGTACTTC | CASSEAQAGGTYEQYF
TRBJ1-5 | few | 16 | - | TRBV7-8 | TGTGCCAGCAGCTTAGTTCCAGGGGTAAGCAATCAGCCCCAGCATTTT | CASSLVPGVSNQPQHF
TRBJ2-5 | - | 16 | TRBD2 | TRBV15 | TGTGCCACCAGCAGCGGACTAGCGGGAGTAGTATTCACCCAGTACTTC | CATSSGLAGVVFTQYF
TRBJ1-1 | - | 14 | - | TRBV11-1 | TGTGCCAGCAGCTTAGTAGGGGCTTTCACTGAAGCTTTCTTT | CASSLVGAFTEAFF
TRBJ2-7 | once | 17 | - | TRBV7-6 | TGTGCCAGCAGCTTAGAAGGGGGTTCTACCCTGACCTACGAGCAGTACTTC | CASSLEGGSTLTYEQYF
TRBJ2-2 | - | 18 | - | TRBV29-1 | TGCAGCGTTCCCCGGGTTTGCGGGAAGGGTAGGTACACCGGGGAGCTGTTTTTT | CSVPRVCGKGRYTGELFF
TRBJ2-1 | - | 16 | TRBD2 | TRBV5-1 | TGCGCCAGCAGCTTGGGAGGCGGGAGCTCCTACAATGAGCAGTTCTTC | CASSLGGGSSYNEQFF
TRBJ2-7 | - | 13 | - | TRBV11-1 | TGTGCCAGCAGCCCCCGGGGGATGCGGGAGCAGTACTTC | CASSPRGMREQYF
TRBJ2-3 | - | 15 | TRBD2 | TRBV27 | TGTGCCAGCAGTTCCCCTAGCGGGAGGATAGATACGCAGTATTTT | CASSSPSGRIDTQYF
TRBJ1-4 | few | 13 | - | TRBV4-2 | TGTGCCAGCAGTTCTACAGGGTTTGAAAAACTGTTTTTT | CASSSTGFEKLFF
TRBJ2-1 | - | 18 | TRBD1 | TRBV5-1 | TGCGCCAGCAGTCTTTTGACAGGGGGCCTGGCGGGAGGATCTGAGCAGTTCTTC | CASSLLTGGLAGGSEQFF
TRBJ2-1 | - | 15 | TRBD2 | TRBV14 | TGTGCCAGCAGCCTTGAGCGGGATTTTTACAATGAGCAGTTCTTC | CASSLERDFYNEQFF